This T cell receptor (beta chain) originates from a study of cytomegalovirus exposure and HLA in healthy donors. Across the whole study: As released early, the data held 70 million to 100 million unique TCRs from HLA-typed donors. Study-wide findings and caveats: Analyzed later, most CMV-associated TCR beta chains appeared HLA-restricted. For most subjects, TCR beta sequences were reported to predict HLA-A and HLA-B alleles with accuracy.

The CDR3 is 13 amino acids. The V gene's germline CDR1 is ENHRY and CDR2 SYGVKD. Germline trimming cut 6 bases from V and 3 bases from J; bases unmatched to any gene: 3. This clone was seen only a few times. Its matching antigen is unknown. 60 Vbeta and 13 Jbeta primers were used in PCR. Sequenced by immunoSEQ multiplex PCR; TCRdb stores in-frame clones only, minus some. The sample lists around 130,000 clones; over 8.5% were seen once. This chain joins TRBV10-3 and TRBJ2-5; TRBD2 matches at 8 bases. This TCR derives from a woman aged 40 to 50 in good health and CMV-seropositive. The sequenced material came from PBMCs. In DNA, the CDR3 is TGTGCCATCAGCTATAGCGGGGAAGAGACCCAGTACTTC. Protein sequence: CAISYSGEETQYF.